What follows is one T cell receptor (beta chain) and its context. Its antigen is still unknown. The data are from a study of tumor and adjacent non-tumor tissue in lung cancer. Study overall: Histology: about twelve adenocarcinoma, a couple of squamous cell carcinoma, 1 small cell lung cancer. About 4.17 million productive TCRbeta reads were obtained per sample on average. Study observations and caveats: Normal lung showed higher cumulative top 100 clone frequency than tumor.

The library came from three nested PCR rounds adapted from ARM-PCR protocols. One entry per CDR3 protein results from TCRdb running MiXCR on the multiplex PCR reads. The sample has around 82,000 distinct CDR3 sequences; 80% to 90% are singletons. No cell sorting was done before RNA was extracted from the tissue. The normal lung tissue was taken more than 3 cm from the tumor edge. Sequencing used distant non-tumor lung tissue. The sequence was collected from a man aged 60 to 75 with non-small cell lung cancer.

As DNA, the CDR3 is TGTGCCAGTAGCGTAGAGGGACGAGGGGGCATCTATGGCTACACCTTC. Encoded protein: CASSVEGRGGIYGYTF. The chain has TRBV11-3 and TRBJ1-2, with 7 bases lining up with TRBD1. J lost 4 bases, V lost 9 bases, and 17 bases had no gene match. Per germline, CDR1 SGHNT and CDR2 YENEEA. CDR3 size: 16 residues.